The present T cell receptor beta chain was sequenced within a study of blood T cell repertoires in COVID-19. Study details: T cells, B-cell-depleted T cells, or PBMCs provided the cDNA or gDNA that served as material.

Assignment of participants to cohorts was predicated upon participant-reported clinical history. Original analysis: Researchers report that nucleated cell counts were estimated from reference gene primer amplification. Clones were read by immunoSEQ multiplex PCR, and TCRdb kept only the in-frame ones, dropping some. V and J calls plus clone size are reproduced from that table; the DNA served to infer D and trimming. The sample holds about 200,000 clones; 82% are singletons and the top ten take approximately 10%. Trimming took 0 bases from V and 1 from J, leaving 13 bases between them. Germline-derived CDR1 and CDR2 are SGDLS and YYNGEE. The CDR3 has 16 residues.

The clonotype was recovered from a man aged 35 to 55 who had recovered from COVID-19. The sequenced sample was PBMCs or T cells enriched from blood (not recorded which). The genes are TRBV9 and TRBJ1-2, with a possible D match to TRBD1 (6 bases). CDR3 amino acids: CASSVGGGSINYGYTF. The CDR3 DNA follows: TGTGCCAGCAGCGTAGGTGGGGGCTCGATTAACTATGGCTACACCTTC.